The 18 T cell receptor beta chains reported below all come from one sample, sequenced in a study of T-cell reconstitution after alpha-beta-depleted transplantation in children. A TCRbeta library incorporating unique molecular identifiers was prepared. MiXCR, run by TCRdb on the PCR reads, gives a single entry per CDR3 protein. The profile shows around 87,000 distinct CDR3 sequences, 7% to 9% of them singletons. Here the sequenced sample was PBMCs from the stem cell graft donor, taken from the stem cell graft. The source of these receptors is a human donor who donated a stem cell graft to a child with congenital amegakaryocytic thrombocytopenia.

Many counts were recorded for this clonotype. V is TRBV9 and J is TRBJ2-7; 8 bases fit TRBD2. Germline V gene data show CDR1 as SGDLS and CDR2 as YYNGEE. V trimming: 3 bases; J trimming: 5 bases; junction bases outside the gene matches: 7. This CDR3 contains 14 residues. The CDR3 is CASSAGTRGNEQYF. The CDR3, as DNA: TGTGCCAGCAGCGCAGGGACTAGAGGGAACGAGCAGTACTTC.

This clonotype is classed as medium-sized. The V call is TRBV9, the J call TRBJ2-1; D is unclear. Looked up from germline, CDR1 is SGDLS and CDR2 is YYNGEE. CDR3 length: 13 amino acids. The ends were cut back, 2 bases at V and 6 bases at J, with 9 bases in the middle. The CDR3 nucleotides read TGTGCCAGCAGCGTGTCCAGAACCAATGAGCAGTTCTTC. This translates into CASSVSRTNEQFF.

Ten or more counts support this clonotype. The chain links TRBV5-1 to TRBJ2-3; 12 bases are shared with TRBD1. The CDR3 is 15 residues long. CDR1 is SGHRS and CDR2 is YFSETQ in the germline V gene. V was clipped by 2 bases and J by 4 bases; unmatched bases: 2. The CDR3 DNA sequence: TGCGCCAGCAGCTTAGGGACAGGGGGCCCAGATACGCAGTATTTT. Its translation is CASSLGTGGPDTQYF.

This clonotype was counted many times. The rearrangement joins TRBV5-1 to TRBJ1-2; D remains unclear. This CDR3 is 13 amino acids long. Germline V gene sequence: CDR1 SGHRS, CDR2 YFSETQ. V was clipped by 0 bases and J by 7 bases, with 10 bases between them. Here the CDR3 reads CASSLEQWGGYTF. DNA for the CDR3: TGCGCCAGCAGCTTGGAACAGTGGGGTGGCTACACCTTC.

This clonotype was seen repeatedly, ten times or more. The V call is TRBV5-5, the J call TRBJ2-2; D gene ambiguous. Trimming shortened V by 1 base and J by 6 bases, and 4 bases separated the two germline ends. This CDR3 has 12 residues. Germline V gene sequence: CDR1 SGHKS, CDR2 YYEKEE (reference sequence). CDR3 nucleotides: TGTGCCAGCAGCTTGTGGTCCGGGGAGCTGTTTTTT. Translating gives CASSLWSGELFF.

This clonotype came up many times. The chain employs TRBV2 and TRBJ1-4, with 9 positions matching TRBD1. Germline CDR1 is SNHLY and CDR2 is FYNNEI. The CDR3 is 15 residues long. The junction had 15 bases not matched to a gene; V was cut back by 9 bases and J by 10 bases. CDR3 loop: CASSPRGQGMAKLFF. The CDR3 nucleotides are TGTGCCAGTTCACCCCGTGGACAGGGGATGGCAAAACTGTTTTTT. Based on the CDR3 plus reference TRBV2 and TRBJ1-4, the full variable domain is EPEVTQTPSHQVTQMGQEVILRCVPISNHLYFYWYRQILGQKVEFLVSFYNNEISEKSEIFDDQFSVERPDGSNFTLKIRSTKLEDSAMYFCASSPRGQGMAKLFFGSGTQLSVL.

The chain recombines TRBV19 with TRBJ2-2, with D maybe TRBD1 (5 bases). Deletions cut 2 bases from V and 4 bases from J, with 8 bases between. Germline CDR1 is LNHDA and CDR2 is SQIVND (reference sequence). The CDR3 covers 14 residues. The CDR3 sequence: CASSIQGVTGELFF. In DNA, the CDR3 is TGTGCCAGTAGTATACAGGGTGTCACCGGGGAGCTGTTTTTT.

This clonotype occurred many times. J is TRBJ2-5 and V is TRBV7-6; D remains unclear. The germline V and J ends were trimmed by 6 bases and 5 bases, with 10 bases remaining between them. This CDR3 has 12 residues. Germline CDR1 SGHVS, CDR2 FNYEAQ. The CDR3 region has the DNA TGTGCCAGCAGTCGGGCTGATGAGACCCAGTACTTC. Translating it yields CASSRADETQYF.

The table lists this clonotype with many counts. V and J are TRBV5-1 and TRBJ2-1; 9 nucleotides align to TRBD2. CDR1 and CDR2 from the germline V gene are SGHRS and YFSETQ. V shed 3 bases and J 9 bases; nucleotides not matched to a gene: 13. The CDR3 sequence is 16 residues long. The CDR3: CASSSAPRAAGGEQFF. The CDR3 bases are TGCGCCAGCAGCTCGGCCCCTCGGGCAGCGGGAGGTGAGCAGTTCTTC.

This clonotype has a handful of counts. The chain has TRBV11-1 and TRBJ1-1; D may be TRBD1 (6 bases). Trimming pared 2 bases from V and 7 bases from J, leaving 8 bases between. This CDR3 region has 12 residues. From germline, CDR1 is SGHAT and CDR2 FQDESV (reference sequence). CDR3 sequence (DNA): TGTGCCAGCAGCTTAAAGGGGGTTGAAGCTTTCTTT. Translated, it gives CASSLKGVEAFF.

Ten or more counts support this clonotype. This chain's CDR3 is CASSYRTDHSPLHF. Here the CDR3 DNA reads TGTGCCAGCAGTTACCGGACAGATCATTCACCCCTCCACTTT. The chain recombines TRBV6-2 or TRBV6-3 with TRBJ1-6, with a weak D call TRBD1 (6 bases). The CDR3 has 14 amino acids. Germline CDR1 reads MNHEY; CDR2 reads SVGEGT. The V gene lost 2 bases and the J gene lost 8 bases, with 10 bases spanning the gap.

This clonotype was seen at least ten times. The V and J genes are TRBV6-2 or TRBV6-3 and TRBJ2-3, with a weak D call TRBD1 (6 bases). V was cut by 5 bases and J by 5 bases, with 8 bases left in between. The germline V gene encodes CDR1 MNHEY and CDR2 SVGEGT. This CDR3 contains 12 residues. The CDR3 nucleotides read TGTGCCAGCAGTCGGACAGAAGATACGCAGTATTTT. Translation: CASSRTEDTQYF.

This clonotype was seen repeatedly, ten times or more. This chain connects TRBV20-1 to TRBJ2-5; D is undetermined. CDR3 length: 12 amino acids. From germline, CDR1 is DFQATT and CDR2 SNEGSKA (reference sequence). Deletions cut 0 bases from V and 2 bases from J, with 4 bases between. The CDR3 DNA sequence: TGCAGTGCTAGAGATTTACAAGAGACCCAGTACTTC. Amino acids: CSARDLQETQYF.

As concerns this clonotype: This sequence may be a read error, since a much larger clone differs from it by one base. This rearrangement joins TRBV5-1 to TRBJ2-2; D gene unclear. Per germline, CDR1 SGHRS and CDR2 YFSETQ. The CDR3 is 14 residues long. The CDR3 DNA reads TGCGCCACCAGCTTGGAGCCCGACACCGGGGAGCTGTTTTTT. Protein product: CATSLEPDTGELFF.

This clonotype was seen many times. This chain uses TRBV7-9 with TRBJ1-6, with D uncertain. The CDR3 totals 14 residues. Germline V gene data show CDR1 as SEHNR and CDR2 as FQNEAQ (reference sequence). Trimming removed 0 bases from V and 10 bases from J, with 10 bases in between. This chain's CDR3 is CASSLAAGDSPLHF. The DNA for the CDR3 is TGTGCCAGCAGCTTAGCCGCAGGCGACTCACCCCTCCACTTT.

Ten or more counts support this clonotype. The chain uses TRBV15 and TRBJ2-1; TRBD2 aligns across 8 bases. Germline V gene sequence: CDR1 LNHNV, CDR2 YYDKDF (reference sequence). The V segment lost 2 bases and the J segment 8 bases; nucleotides outside the gene matches: 11. CDR3 size: 16 residues. CDR3 residues: CATSRHLAGIRDEQFF. The CDR3, as DNA: TGTGCCACCAGCAGACATTTAGCGGGGATAAGAGATGAGCAGTTCTTC.

This clonotype has at least ten counts. The chain uses TRBV6-5 and TRBJ1-2; no definite D call. The CDR3 is 15 residues long. Trimming took 2 bases from V and 5 from J, leaving 15 bases between them. Germline assignment: CDR1 MNHEY and CDR2 SVGAGI. CDR3 bases: TGTGCCAGCAGTTACGTTGCGGGTTCCATTTATGGCTACACCTTC. Translation gives CASSYVAGSIYGYTF.

This clonotype was found many times. V is TRBV20-1 and J is TRBJ2-7, with a tentative D call TRBD2 (6 bases). The V end lost 4 bases, the J end lost 0 bases, and 10 bases lay between the germline ends. Germline V lookup: CDR1 DFQATT, CDR2 SNEGSKA (reference sequence). The CDR3 spans 13 residues. CDR3 nucleotide sequence: TGCAGTGCTACGGGACTTGGCTCCTACGAGCAGTACTTC. Encoded protein: CSATGLGSYEQYF.